Listed here are 11 T cell receptor beta chains from one sample, sequenced in a study of regulatory T cells in long-lasting Graves disease. Building the TCR beta libraries relied on iRepertoire HTBI primers, and CDR3 regions underwent Arm-PCR. TCRdb itself ran the multiplex PCR reads through MiXCR, one entry per CDR3 protein. In the table there are 400,000 to 500,000 distinct CDR3 sequences, 13% to 15% of which are singletons. As for time point: newly diagnosed GD, antithyroid drugs for less than 3 months. PBMCs were the source of the RNA used for TCR sequencing. These same records also appear under a second study, on T cells in Graves' hyperthyroidism and ophthalmopathy.

Sequenced material: peripheral blood mononuclear cells (PBMCs), taken at new diagnosis, from a patient treated with antithyroid drugs. Every receptor here comes from a woman aged 50 to 60 with Graves disease.

The chain has TRBV7-9 and TRBJ2-3; TRBD2 agrees at 12 bases. Germline V gene lookup returns CDR1 SEHNR and CDR2 FQNEAQ (reference sequence). Germline trimming cut 5 bases from V and 2 bases from J; bases unmatched to any gene: 5. This CDR3 has 16 amino acids. The CDR3: CASSLLAGGVTDTQYF. CDR3 nucleotides: TGTGCCAGCAGCCTACTAGCGGGAGGCGTCACAGATACGCAGTATTTT.

Ten or more counts support this clonotype. V gene TRBV24-1 combines with J gene TRBJ1-5; D gene unclear. V shed 0 bases and J shed 2 bases, with 4 bases lying between them. The germline V gene encodes CDR1 KGHDR and CDR2 SFDVKD. The CDR3 has 14 amino acids. CDR3 sequence reads: CATSDLSGNQPQHF. The CDR3 nucleotides are TGTGCCACCAGTGATTTGTCCGGCAATCAGCCCCAGCATTTT.

Ten or more counts support this clonotype. The chain combines TRBV15 with TRBJ1-1, with 7 bases matching TRBD1. The germline CDR1 and CDR2 sequences are LNHNV and YYDKDF (reference sequence). With 5 bases clipped from V and 4 bases from J, the junction kept 10 bases outside the gene matches. The CDR3 runs 15 residues. The CDR3: CATSGQVLIGTEAFF. The CDR3 DNA sequence: TGTGCCACCAGCGGACAGGTGTTGATAGGCACTGAAGCTTTCTTT.

This clonotype came up many times. The chain recombines TRBV10-3 with TRBJ1-2; TRBD1 might be the D (5 bases). Germline-derived CDR1 and CDR2 are ENHRY and SYGVKD. The CDR3 runs 14 residues. V lost 9 bases to trimming and J lost 7 bases, with 21 bases between them. The CDR3 loop is CAIGSRDRSGGYTF. The CDR3 coding sequence is TGTGCCATAGGGAGCAGGGATAGATCTGGTGGCTACACCTTC.

This clonotype came up many times. The chain links TRBV18 to TRBJ2-5; unclear D gene. The length of the CDR3 is 14 residues. Germline loops: CDR1 KGHSH, CDR2 LQKENI. The V and J ends lost 2 bases and 2 bases respectively, with 9 bases between them. The CDR3 loop is CASSPGPVQETQYF. Written as DNA, the CDR3 is TGTGCCAGCTCACCAGGCCCCGTACAAGAGACCCAGTACTTC.

This chain uses TRBV5-6 with TRBJ2-1; TRBD2 matches at 9 bases. CDR1 SGHDT and CDR2 YYEEEE come from the germline V gene. CDR3 length: 16 amino acids. Trimming took 5 bases from V and 2 from J; bases not matched to a gene: 8. The CDR3 DNA follows: TGTGCCAGCAGTCGTGAAGGGACTAGCCCCTACAATGAGCAGTTCTTC. Encoded protein: CASSREGTSPYNEQFF.

This clonotype was recorded at least ten times. The V gene is TRBV12-3 or TRBV12-4, the J gene TRBJ2-1, with 15 bases fitting TRBD2. The CDR3 sequence is 15 residues long. The V segment lost 6 bases and the J segment 6 bases; nucleotides outside the gene matches: 3. The CDR3 nucleotides are TGTGCCAGCAGATGGACTAGCGGGAGGGGCAATGAGCAGTTCTTC. Its protein product is CASRWTSGRGNEQFF.

With regard to this clonotype: A read error may be the cause here, since a much bigger clone is one base away. In DNA, the CDR3 is TGTGTCAGCAGCCCCTATAGGGGGGCGTGGGAGACCCAGTACTTC. This sequence encodes CVSSPYRGAWETQYF. The chain joins TRBV7-2 to TRBJ2-5; either TRBD1 or TRBD2 may fit D (6 bases each). CDR3 length: 15 residues. The germline V gene encodes CDR1 SGHTA and CDR2 FQGNSA.

This clonotype was observed a few times. The chain joins TRBV6-2 or TRBV6-3 to TRBJ1-2; no clear D gene. V was shortened by 5 bases and J by 4 bases, with 8 bases between the two germline ends. The germline CDR1 and CDR2 sequences are MNHEY and SVGEGT. The CDR3 is 12 amino acids. The CDR3 sequence is CASSEVSYGYTF. The CDR3 DNA follows: TGTGCCAGCAGTGAAGTAAGCTATGGCTACACCTTC.

This clonotype was counted only a few times. The V call is TRBV20-1, the J call TRBJ2-7; tentative D call: TRBD1 (5 bases). Germline V gene data show CDR1 as DFQATT and CDR2 as SNEGSKA (reference sequence). CDR3 length: 13 residues. V lost 4 bases, J lost 2 bases, and 12 bases lay in between. The CDR3 region has the DNA TGCAGTGCTACACCACCGACAGCCTACGAGCAGTACTTC. Translated, it gives CSATPPTAYEQYF.

At least ten counts were recorded for this clonotype. V and J are TRBV5-1 and TRBJ2-7; the D gene could be TRBD1 or TRBD2 (5 bases each). The CDR3 spans 16 residues. V was pared by 2 bases and J by 3 bases, with 18 bases between. Germline V gene sequence: CDR1 SGHRS, CDR2 YFSETQ. The CDR3 region has the DNA TGCGCCAGCAGCTTAGCCGGGGCCGAGTCTTTCTACGAGCAGTACTTC. Translating gives CASSLAGAESFYEQYF.